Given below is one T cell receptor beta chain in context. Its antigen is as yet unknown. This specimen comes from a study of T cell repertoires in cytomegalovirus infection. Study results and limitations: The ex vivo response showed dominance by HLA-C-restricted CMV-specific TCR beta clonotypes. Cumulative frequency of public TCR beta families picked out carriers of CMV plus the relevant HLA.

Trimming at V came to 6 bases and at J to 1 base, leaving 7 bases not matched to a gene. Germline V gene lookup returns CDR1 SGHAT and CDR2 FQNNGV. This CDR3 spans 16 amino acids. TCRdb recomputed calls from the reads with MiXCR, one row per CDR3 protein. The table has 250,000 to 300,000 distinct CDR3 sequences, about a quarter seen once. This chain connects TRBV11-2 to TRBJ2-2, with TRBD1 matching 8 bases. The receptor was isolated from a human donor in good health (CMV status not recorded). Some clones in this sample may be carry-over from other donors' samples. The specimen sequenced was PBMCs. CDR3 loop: CASSMAGTGNTGELFF. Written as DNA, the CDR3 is TGTGCCAGCAGTATGGCCGGGACAGGGAACACCGGGGAGCTGTTTTTT.